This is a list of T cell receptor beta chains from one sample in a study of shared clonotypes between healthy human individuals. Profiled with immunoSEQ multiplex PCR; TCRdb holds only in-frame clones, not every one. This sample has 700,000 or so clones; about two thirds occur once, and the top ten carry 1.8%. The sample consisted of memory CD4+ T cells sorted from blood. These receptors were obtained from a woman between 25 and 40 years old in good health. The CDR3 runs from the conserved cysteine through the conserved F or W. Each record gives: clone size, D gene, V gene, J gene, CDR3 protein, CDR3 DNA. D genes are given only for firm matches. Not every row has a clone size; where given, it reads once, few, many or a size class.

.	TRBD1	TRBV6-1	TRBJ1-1	CASSGSLGQGNTEAFF	TGTGCCAGCAGTGGTTCCCTGGGACAGGGGAACACTGAAGCTTTCTTT
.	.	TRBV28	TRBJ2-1	CASSSIAREYNEQFF	TGTGCCAGCAGTTCCATAGCGAGAGAGTACAATGAGCAGTTCTTC
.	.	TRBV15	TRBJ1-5	CATRGSGAGPQHF	TGTGCCACCAGAGGGTCAGGGGCCGGGCCCCAGCATTTT
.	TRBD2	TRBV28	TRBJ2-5	CASSRTPGRGKQETQYF	TGTGCCAGCAGTAGGACCCCGGGGAGGGGCAAGCAAGAGACCCAGTACTTC
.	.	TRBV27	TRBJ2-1	CASRGLGGSSYNEQFF	TGTGCCAGCCGAGGGTTGGGGGGAAGCTCCTACAATGAGCAGTTCTTC
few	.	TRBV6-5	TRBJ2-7	CASSYSYGYEQYF	TGTGCCAGCAGTTACTCGTACGGATACGAGCAGTACTTC
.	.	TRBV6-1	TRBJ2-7	CASSGTSTTYEQYF	TGTGCCAGCAGCGGGACATCGACAACCTACGAGCAGTACTTC
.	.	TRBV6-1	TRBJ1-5	CASSGDRSNQPQHF	TGTGCCAGCTCAGGGGATCGGAGCAATCAGCCCCAGCATTTT
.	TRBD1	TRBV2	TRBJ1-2	CASRDRERYGYTF	TGTGCCAGCCGGGACAGGGAGAGGTATGGCTACACCTTC
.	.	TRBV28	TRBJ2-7	CASSPGTSLDYEQYF	TGTGCCAGCAGCCCTGGGACTTCCCTAGACTACGAGCAGTACTTC
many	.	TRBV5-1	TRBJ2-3	CASSGFSDRRPHPPDTQYF	TGCGCCAGCAGCGGATTCTCCGACCGCCGACCCCACCCCCCAGATACGCAGTATTTT
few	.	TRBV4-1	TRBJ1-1	CASSPTENTEAFF	TGCGCCAGCAGCCCCACAGAGAACACTGAAGCTTTCTTT
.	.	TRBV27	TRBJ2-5	CASSLAGATETQYF	TGTGCCAGCAGTCTCGCCGGGGCCACAGAGACCCAGTACTTC
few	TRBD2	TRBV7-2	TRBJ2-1	CASSLEGTSGYNEQFF	TGTGCCAGCAGCTTAGAAGGGACTAGCGGTTACAATGAGCAGTTCTTC
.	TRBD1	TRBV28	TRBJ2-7	CASSPTLGTGITYEQYF	TGTGCCAGCAGTCCGACCCTCGGGACAGGGATAACCTACGAGCAGTACTTC
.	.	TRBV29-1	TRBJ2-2	CSVEVEQSFGGELFF	TGCAGCGTTGAGGTCGAACAAAGTTTCGGCGGGGAGCTGTTTTTT
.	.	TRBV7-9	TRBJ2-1	CASREYNEQFF	TGTGCCAGCAGGGAATACAATGAGCAGTTCTTC
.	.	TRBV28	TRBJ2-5	CASSKTTGPETQYF	TGTGCCAGCAGTAAAACGACAGGACCGGAGACCCAGTACTTC
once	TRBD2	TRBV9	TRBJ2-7	CASSPRLAGSPVRVNEQYF	TGTGCCAGCAGCCCTCGACTAGCGGGGAGTCCTGTTCGTGTTAACGAGCAGTACTTC
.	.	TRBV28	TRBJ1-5	CASSAHKGSSNQPQHF	TGTGCCAGCAGTGCACACAAGGGCTCAAGCAATCAGCCCCAGCATTTT
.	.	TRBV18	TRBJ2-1	CASSPIAAPLGDEQFF	TGTGCCAGCTCACCAATAGCGGCACCTTTAGGCGATGAGCAGTTCTTC
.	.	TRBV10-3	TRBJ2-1	CAISPRANEQFF	TGTGCCATCAGTCCTCGAGCCAATGAGCAGTTCTTC
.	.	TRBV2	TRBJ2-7	CASSDESGYEQYF	TGTGCCAGCAGTGATGAGTCCGGCTACGAGCAGTACTTC
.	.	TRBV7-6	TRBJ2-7	CASSLADSYEQYF	TGTGCCAGCAGCTTGGCCGACTCCTACGAGCAGTACTTC
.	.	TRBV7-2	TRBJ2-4	CASSSLGGRIAKNIQYF	TGTGCCAGCAGCTCGCTAGGGGGGCGGATAGCCAAAAACATTCAGTACTTC
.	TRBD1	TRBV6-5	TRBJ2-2	CASRKQGTGELFF	TGTGCCAGCAGAAAACAGGGGACCGGGGAGCTGTTTTTT
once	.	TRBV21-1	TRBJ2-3	CASSKDSTSFADTQYF	TGTGCCAGCAGCAAAGATTCGACTAGCTTTGCAGATACGCAGTATTTT
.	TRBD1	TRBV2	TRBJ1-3	CASTGQNSGNTIYF	TGTGCCAGCACGGGACAGAACTCTGGAAACACCATATATTTT
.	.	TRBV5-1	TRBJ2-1	CASSSNRAENEQFF	TGCGCCAGCAGCTCCAACAGGGCAGAGAATGAGCAGTTCTTC
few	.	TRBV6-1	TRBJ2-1	CASSEDIGTNEPDEQFF	TGTGCCAGCAGTGAAGACATCGGGACCAATGAACCAGATGAGCAGTTCTTC
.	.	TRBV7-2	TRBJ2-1	CASSRLGAWDEQFF	TGTGCCAGCAGCAGGCTTGGAGCTTGGGATGAGCAGTTCTTC
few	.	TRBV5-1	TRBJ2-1	CASSSDSGSYNEQFF	TGCGCCAGCAGTTCCGACAGCGGCTCCTACAATGAGCAGTTCTTC
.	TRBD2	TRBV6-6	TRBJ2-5	CASSPWTRKETQYF	TGTGCCAGCAGCCCTTGGACTAGAAAAGAGACCCAGTACTTC
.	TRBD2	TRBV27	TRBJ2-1	CASSAGGVYNEQFF	TGTGCCAGCAGTGCGGGAGGGGTCTACAATGAGCAGTTCTTC
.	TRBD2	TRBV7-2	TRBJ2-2	CASSFSAGTSGSGELFF	TGTGCCAGCAGCTTCAGCGCTGGGACTAGCGGGTCCGGGGAGCTGTTTTTT
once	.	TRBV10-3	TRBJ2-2	CAISESFVDLLTGELFF	TGTGCCATCAGTGAGTCGTTTGTGGACCTACTAACCGGGGAGCTGTTTTTT
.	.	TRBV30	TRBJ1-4	CAWSFPNMPRGGGASEKLFF	TGTGCCTGGAGTTTCCCGAATATGCCCAGGGGTGGTGGGGCTTCGGAAAAACTGTTTTTT
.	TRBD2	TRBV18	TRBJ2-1	CASSDPGLAGSSYNEQFF	TGTGCCAGCTCGGACCCGGGACTAGCGGGAAGTTCCTACAATGAGCAGTTCTTC